Reported below is one T cell receptor beta chain. Mismatch with germline at one junction end may stem from a read error. The germline gives CDR1 SGHAT, CDR2 FQNNGV. This CDR3 spans 17 amino acids. The record originates from a study of tumor-infiltrating lymphocytes in primary liver carcinoma. The tissue used was unsorted bulk material of about 19-31 mg. RNA and DNA were co-extracted from it with the AllPrep DNA/RNA mini kit. All patients had surgically resected primary liver carcinoma. Starting from 450 to 500 ng of total RNA, TCR beta cDNA was produced with a primer in the constant region. A slightly modified ARM-PCR protocol with three nested multiplex PCR rounds produced these TCR beta libraries. A C-beta reverse primer and TRBV1-TRBV30 forward primers served in each of the first two PCR rounds, at 10 cycles apiece. MiXCR, applied by TCRdb to the multiplex PCR reads, yields one record per CDR3 protein. The sample holds 100,000 to 150,000 distinct CDR3 sequences, 60% to 75% seen once.

The chain recombines TRBV11-2 with TRBJ2-7, with TRBD2 identical over 12 bases. The sequenced sample was liver tumor tissue from sampling region 3. The subset denotes: tumor region T3, left-lateral pole. The sequence derives from a woman aged 60 to 75 with primary liver carcinoma and hepatitis B virus infection. CDR3: CVSSLDLPSGRDHKQYF. Written as DNA, the CDR3 is TGTGTCAGCAGCTTAGATCTCCCTAGCGGGAGGGACCACAAGCAGTACTTC.